The 15 T cell receptor beta chains in this list originate from one sample, sequenced in a study of blood T cell repertoires in COVID-19 (dated by TCRdb to 2020 to 2021). Receptor amplification or capture employed the immunoSEQ multiplex PCR assay. In its TCRdb copy, this immuneACCESS table keeps in-frame sequences only and misses some clones. Where compared with another copy, unresolved V genes explain less than half of these, and the others have no known cause. In this sample the table shows fewer than 250,000 clones, 84% of which occur a single time. The top ten hold about 1.8% of the sample. The sequencing input was PBMCs or T cells enriched from blood (not recorded which). Receptors originate from a man in his sixties who had recovered from COVID-19.

A note on this clone: Other DNA sequences in this specimen translate into the identical CDR3. The V and J genes are TRBV18 and TRBJ2-3; weak D call: TRBD1 (6 bases). The CDR3 is made up of 15 amino acids. The V end lost 2 bases, the J end lost 1 base, and 10 bases lay between the germline ends. CDR1 and CDR2 (germline): KGHSH, LQKENI. Here the CDR3 DNA reads TGTGCCAGCTCACCAGGGGGCGCGGGCACAGATACGCAGTATTTT. This sequence encodes CASSPGGAGTDTQYF.

The rearrangement links TRBV9 to TRBJ2-3, with 9 bases fitting TRBD2. Germline V lookup: CDR1 SGDLS, CDR2 YYNGEE. The J segment lost 1 base and the V segment lost 4 bases, leaving 10 bases of the junction unmatched. The CDR3 sequence is 17 residues long. CDR3 protein: CASSNTLAGAGTDTQYF. Here the CDR3 DNA reads TGTGCCAGCAGCAACACTTTAGCGGGGGCCGGCACAGATACGCAGTATTTT.

The chain carries TRBV6-5 and TRBJ2-7, with a possible D match to TRBD1 (6 bases). V lost 6 bases and J lost 4, with 13 bases in between. CDR1 and CDR2 from the germline V gene are MNHEY and SVGAGI. The CDR3 spans 13 residues. This CDR3 reads CASRQQGAYEQYF. CDR3 coding DNA: TGTGCCAGCAGACAACAGGGTGCGTACGAGCAGTACTTC.

This chain links TRBV3-1 (or the pseudogene TRBV3-2) with TRBJ1-2, with TRBD1 as a possible D gene (6 bases). The germline V gene has CDR1 LGHDT and CDR2 YNNKEL (reference sequence). This CDR3 is built from 15 residues. V lost 1 base and J lost 2, with 11 bases in between. CDR3 protein: CASSQAETGNYGYTF. The CDR3 DNA is TGTGCCAGCAGCCAAGCAGAGACAGGCAACTATGGCTACACCTTC.

The V call is TRBV2, the J call TRBJ1-6; 7 positions match TRBD1. The V segment lost 3 bases and the J segment 4 bases; nucleotides outside the gene matches: 0. Germline V gene sequence: CDR1 SNHLY, CDR2 FYNNEI. The CDR3 is made up of 14 amino acids. The DNA of the CDR3 is TGTGCCAGCAGTGAGGGACAGTATAATTCACCCCTCCACTTT. Its translation is CASSEGQYNSPLHF.

The chain is built from TRBV6-1 and TRBJ2-4; 7 nucleotides agree with TRBD1. Germline CDR1 and CDR2: MNHNS and SASEGT. There are 14 residues in the CDR3. V lost 0 bases to trimming and J lost 7 bases; unmatched junction nucleotides: 3. The CDR3 reads CASSEAGGRNIQYF. The CDR3 region has the DNA TGTGCCAGCAGTGAAGCAGGGGGCAGGAACATTCAGTACTTC.

This sequence joins TRBV4-2 and TRBJ2-4; D possibly corresponds to TRBD1 (5 bases). V was clipped by 0 bases and J by 7 bases, with 13 bases between them. Germline V CDR1 and CDR2: LGHNA, YNFKEQ. The CDR3 loop spans 15 amino acids. CDR3 region: CASSQEPGIVNIQYF. The CDR3 coding sequence is TGTGCCAGCAGCCAAGAACCAGGGATTGTGAACATTCAGTACTTC.

V is TRBV5-4 and J is TRBJ2-7; 8 bases line up with TRBD2. The V gene end was trimmed by 3 bases and the J gene end by 2 bases; junction bases not matched to a gene: 4. The CDR3 consists of 14 residues. Germline values: CDR1 SGHNT, CDR2 YYREEE (reference sequence). The chain's CDR3 is CASSSERGPYEQYF. The CDR3 nucleotides read TGTGCCAGCAGCTCAGAGCGGGGGCCCTACGAGCAGTACTTC.

V is TRBV27 and J is TRBJ2-1; 8 bases match TRBD1. This CDR3 has 15 residues. The germline V gene encodes CDR1 MNHEY and CDR2 SMNVEV (reference sequence). The V gene end was trimmed by 5 bases and the J gene end by 5 bases; junction bases not matched to a gene: 8. The CDR3 is CASSLRTGFHNEQFF. DNA of the CDR3: TGTGCCAGCAGTCTTCGGACAGGGTTCCACAATGAGCAGTTCTTC.

There are a few counts of this clone. The chain joins TRBV4-1 to TRBJ1-2; 7 nucleotides align to TRBD1. The germline gives CDR1 MGHRA, CDR2 YSYEKL. The CDR3 has 15 amino acids. V lost 0 bases and J lost 4; bases outside the gene matches: 5. In nucleotides, the CDR3 is TGCGCCAGCAGCCAAGATGGGCGGGACAGCTATGGCTACACCTTC. Its protein product is CASSQDGRDSYGYTF.

CDR3 sequence (DNA): TGTGCCAGCAGCCAAGAGGGGGCTGGGACATCCCGAAACACCATATATTTT. Protein sequence: CASSQEGAGTSRNTIYF. The V call is TRBV14, the J call TRBJ1-3; D perhaps matches TRBD1 (6 bases). V lost 0 bases and J lost 5, with 17 bases in between. Germline V gene data show CDR1 as SGHDN and CDR2 as FVKESK. The CDR3 sequence is 17 residues long.

This rearrangement joins TRBV5-1 to TRBJ1-3, with unresolved D. Germline values: CDR1 SGHRS, CDR2 YFSETQ. The CDR3 is 13 amino acids. Deletions cut 5 bases from V and 0 bases from J, with 6 bases between. DNA for the CDR3: TGCGCCAGCAGGCGGGACTCTGGAAACACCATATATTTT. It translates to CASRRDSGNTIYF.

V gene TRBV29-1 combines with J gene TRBJ1-1, with D tentatively TRBD1 (5 bases). This CDR3 spans 13 amino acids. Germline CDR1 is SQVTM and CDR2 is ANQGSEA. Between the trimmed V and J ends, which lost 2 bases and 0 bases, there was a span of 7 bases. The chain's CDR3 is CSVEQGMNTEAFF. CDR3 nucleotides: TGCAGCGTTGAACAGGGAATGAACACTGAAGCTTTCTTT.

J is TRBJ2-1 and V is TRBV24-1; 9 positions match TRBD2. The CDR3 is 14 amino acids. CDR1 is KGHDR and CDR2 is SFDVKD in the germline V gene. Trimming cost V 4 bases and J 6 bases; bases outside gene matches: 3. The CDR3 coding sequence is TGTGCCACCAGTGACGGACTAGCGCGCAATGAGCAGTTCTTC. Translation gives CATSDGLARNEQFF.

V gene TRBV9 combines with J gene TRBJ2-7, with TRBD1 matching 9 bases. This CDR3 is 15 amino acids long. The germline gives CDR1 SGDLS, CDR2 YYNGEE. V lost 3 bases, J lost 2 bases, and 6 bases stayed unmatched. CDR3 sequence (DNA): TGTGCCAGCAGCGCGGGACAGGGTGGTACCTACGAGCAGTACTTC. Protein sequence: CASSAGQGGTYEQYF.